The 14 T cell receptor delta chains in this list originate from one sample, sequenced in a study of gamma-delta T cells after stem cell transplantation. With CATT, TCRdb re-called clones from the RT-PCR reads. The data hold 2,000 to 3,000 delta-chain clones, with less than 30% observed a single time. The source material was gamma-delta T cells. The receptors shown here come from a human donor. It is not recorded whose cells these are; they may come from a transplant donor.

In its sample, this clone is large. The chain combines TRDV2 with TRDJ3; the D is unclear. Germline CDR1 and CDR2: GEAIGNYY and EKD. V was cut by 3 bases and J by 2 bases, with 10 bases left in between. The CDR3 contains 16 residues. Here the CDR3 DNA reads TGTGCCTGTGACTGCACCATGCCCTGGGACACCCGACAGATGTTTTTC. As protein: CACDCTMPWDTRQMFF.

On this clone: Being one base from a much bigger clone, this may be a read error. The same CDR3 also results from other DNA sequences found in this sample. The V gene is TRDV2, the J gene TRDJ3, with 13 nucleotides matching TRDD3. The CDR3 extends over 21 amino acids. Germline lookup yields CDR1 GEAIGNYY and CDR2 EKD. CDR3: CACDTVLGDTYCSWDTRQMFF. As DNA, the CDR3 is TGTGCCTGTGACACCGTACTGGGGGATACGTATTGCTCCTGGGACACCCGACAGATGTTCTTC.

The table lists this clone with a few counts. Given a much more abundant clone one base away, this may be a read error. The same CDR3 also results from other DNA sequences found in this sample. The chain employs TRDV2 and TRDJ1; D call uncertain. The germline gives CDR1 GEAIGNYY, CDR2 EKD. The CDR3 covers 12 residues. Trimming pared 5 bases from V and 0 bases from J, leaving 6 bases between. CDR3 protein: CACGGDTDKLIF. The CDR3 bases are TGTGCCTGTGGAGGGGACACCGATAAACTCATCTTT.

This clone was counted a few times. The chain joins TRDV1 to TRDJ2; TRDD3 matches at 8 bases. V lost 4 bases and J lost 0; bases outside the gene matches: 19. The CDR3 is 21 residues long. In germline, CDR1 is TSWWSYY, CDR2 QGS. The CDR3 DNA is TGTGCTCTTGGGGCGGGGCCTTCCCATGGGGGATGGCACCCTTTGACAGCACAACTCTTCTTT. It codes for CALGAGPSHGGWHPLTAQLFF.

About this clone: Possible read error: a much larger clone is one base away. This sample includes further DNA sequences coding for the same CDR3. The chain couples TRDV2 to TRDJ3, with 9 bases lining up with TRDD3. Germline CDR1 reads GEAIGNYY; CDR2 reads EKD. CDR3 length: 20 amino acids. Written as DNA, the CDR3 is TGTGCCTGTGACTCGTACTGGGGGACTCAAAGCTCCCGGGACACCCGACAGATGTTTTTC. Amino acids: CACDSYWGTQSSRDTRQMFF.

This clone was detected only a few times. Only one base separates this from a far larger clonotype, so it likely reflects a read error. This chain uses TRDV2 with TRDJ1; TRDD3 matches 9 bases. The CDR3 spans 18 residues. Trimming removed 5 bases from V and 3 bases from J; junction bases left unmatched: 18. Germline lookup yields CDR1 GEAIGNYY and CDR2 EKD. The chain's CDR3 is CACGTGTGLGEASDKLIF. The DNA for the CDR3 is TGTGCCTGTGGCACGGGAACTGGACTGGGGGAAGCTTCCGATAAACTCATCTTT.

This clone has only a few counts. A clone one base away is much larger, so this may be a read error. The sample holds other DNA sequences that translate to the same CDR3. V is TRDV1 and J is TRDJ1; TRDD3 is a possible D gene (6 bases). Germline CDR1 is TSWWSYY and CDR2 is QGS. The CDR3 consists of 20 residues. Trimming removed 4 bases from V and 4 bases from J, with 31 bases in between. The CDR3 loop reads CALGVPGAPPQYWEFDKLIF. The CDR3, as DNA: TGTGCTCTTGGGGTCCCTGGAGCTCCCCCCCAGTACTGGGAGTTCGATAAACTCATCTTT.

The J gene is TRDJ1, the V gene TRDV1; TRDD3 matches 9 bases. CDR1 is TSWWSYY and CDR2 is QGS in the germline V gene. J was trimmed by 2 bases and V by 1 base; bases with no gene match: 17. This CDR3 has 20 amino acids. The CDR3 DNA reads TGTGCTCTTGGGGAACATCGAGTAGGGAAGTACTGGGGGAAGACCGATAAACTCATCTTT. Its translation: CALGEHRVGKYWGKTDKLIF.

This clone was counted a few times. A read error may explain this, as a much larger clone is one base away. DNA for the CDR3: TGTGCCTTGAAACCTGTTTGGTACTGGGGGGCCATCCCTTTGACAGCACAACCCTTCTTT. Its protein product is CALKPVWYWGAIPLTAQPFF. V usage is TRDV3 and J usage is TRDJ2; TRDD3 matches 8 bases. This CDR3 region has 20 residues. In germline, CDR1 is TVYSNPD, CDR2 GDNSRS (reference sequence).

The table lists this clone with a few counts. With a much larger clone just one base away, this may be a read error. The chain uses TRDV2 and TRDJ1; the match to TRDD3 covers 7 bases. CDR1 GEAIGNYY and CDR2 EKD come from the germline V gene. The CDR3 sequence is 14 residues long. V shed 3 bases, J shed 1 base, and the junction held 4 bases outside the gene matches. The CDR3 DNA is TGTGCCTGTGACTCCCTGGGGGGCACCGATAAACTCATCTTT. This sequence encodes CACDSLGGTDKLIF.

As concerns this clone: It may be a read error: a sequence one base away is much more abundant. V usage is TRDV2 and J usage is TRDJ1, with a possible D match to TRDD3 (6 bases). This CDR3 spans 18 amino acids. Germline V gene lookup returns CDR1 GEAIGNYY and CDR2 EKD. DNA for the CDR3: TGTGCCTATGACATCTGGGGATCCGGCGGTTTTGAGACCGATAAACTCATCTTT. Translated: CAYDIWGSGGFETDKLIF.

This clone was detected only a few times. The rearrangement links TRDV1 to TRDJ1; 8 bases align to TRDD3. Germline CDR1 reads TSWWSYY; CDR2 reads QGS. The CDR3 is made up of 22 amino acids. Germline trimming cut 3 bases from V and 0 bases from J; bases unmatched to any gene: 24. CDR3: CALGEPILPVLGVHSYTDKLIF. The CDR3 DNA follows: TGTGCTCTTGGGGAGCCCATTCTTCCCGTACTGGGGGTACACTCTTACACCGATAAACTCATCTTT.

This clone is labeled medium-sized. The DNA is left out, because the CDR3 cannot be placed on it with certainty; the CDR3 is given as TCRdb lists it. The chain links TRAV29/DV5 to TRDJ1; the table's D call TRDD3 went unverified against the DNA. Germline V gene sequence: CDR1 NSMFDY, CDR2 ISSIKDK. The CDR3 is 25 amino acids long, termini counted. CDR3 region: CSVLLCSKHFVSVLGARGGSDKLIF.

This clone turned up a few times. One junction end disagrees with the germline gene, perhaps due to a read error. The CDR3 nucleotides read TGTGCCTTTCCAACGTACTGGGGGATACCCTGGAACACCCGACAGATGTTTTTC. Amino acids: CAFPTYWGIPWNTRQMFF. V and J are TRDV3 and TRDJ3; 12 bases map to TRDD3. The CDR3 loop spans 18 amino acids. CDR1 and CDR2 from the germline V gene are TVYSNPD and GDNSRS (reference sequence).